These T cell receptor beta chains were read from a single sample in a study of response to subunit inactivated influenza vaccine. TCRdb recomputed calls from the RT-PCR reads with MiXCR, one row per CDR3 protein. The profile shows around 760,000 distinct CDR3 sequences, approximately 13% of them singletons. The sample here was PBMCs from blood, taken roughly 15 days before vaccination. The receptors here all came from a man over 45 who received an inactivated influenza vaccine. CDR3s include the opening cysteine and the closing phenylalanine or tryptophan. D genes are given only for firm matches. For some rows the clone size is stated as once, few or many, or as a class when expanded; others skip it.

v_gene: TRBV5-5
abundance: -
j_gene: TRBJ1-2
d_gene: -
CDR3aa: CASSLREPHQDYGYTF
CDR3nt: TGTGCCAGCAGTCTGCGGGAACCTCACCAGGACTATGGCTACACCTTC

v_gene: TRBV4-1
abundance: -
j_gene: TRBJ1-1
d_gene: TRBD1
CDR3aa: CASSQEGTGRAAFF
CDR3nt: TGCGCCAGCAGCCAAGAGGGGACAGGGAGGGCAGCTTTCTTT

v_gene: TRBV4-3
abundance: -
j_gene: TRBJ2-3
d_gene: -
CDR3aa: CASSLQYGTPDTQYF
CDR3nt: TGCGCCAGCAGCCTACAATATGGGACTCCCGATACGCAGTATTTT

v_gene: TRBV12-3/TRBV12-4
abundance: -
j_gene: TRBJ2-2
d_gene: -
CDR3aa: CASSLEGPNTGELFF
CDR3nt: TGTGCCAGCAGTTTAGAAGGGCCGAACACCGGGGAGCTGTTTTTT

v_gene: TRBV27
abundance: -
j_gene: TRBJ2-3
d_gene: -
CDR3aa: CASSLSRGPDTQYF
CDR3nt: TGTGCCAGCAGTTTATCCAGGGGCCCAGATACGCAGTATTTT

v_gene: TRBV7-9
abundance: -
j_gene: TRBJ1-1
d_gene: -
CDR3aa: CASSPNRVVTEAFF
CDR3nt: TGTGCCAGCAGCCCGAACAGGGTAGTCACTGAAGCTTTCTTT

v_gene: TRBV6-2/TRBV6-3
abundance: many
j_gene: TRBJ2-2
d_gene: TRBD1
CDR3aa: CASRHGQGRSTGELFF
CDR3nt: TGTGCCAGCAGACACGGACAGGGACGGAGCACCGGGGAGCTGTTTTTT

v_gene: TRBV15
abundance: few
j_gene: TRBJ2-1
d_gene: TRBD1
CDR3aa: CATSLRTGNEQFF
CDR3nt: TGTGCCACCAGCCTTCGGACAGGCAATGAGCAGTTCTTC

v_gene: TRBV12-3/TRBV12-4
abundance: -
j_gene: TRBJ2-4
d_gene: -
CDR3aa: CASSRSGIQYF
CDR3nt: TGTGCCAGCAGTCGGTCAGGCATTCAGTACTTC

v_gene: TRBV15
abundance: -
j_gene: TRBJ1-3
d_gene: TRBD1
CDR3aa: CATRRQGSGNTIYF
CDR3nt: TGTGCCACCAGAAGACAGGGAAGTGGAAACACCATATATTTT

v_gene: TRBV7-8
abundance: -
j_gene: TRBJ2-7
d_gene: TRBD1
CDR3aa: CASSTQTGGAYEQYF
CDR3nt: TGTGCCAGCAGCACCCAGACAGGGGGGGCCTACGAGCAGTACTTC

v_gene: TRBV5-1
abundance: -
j_gene: TRBJ2-3
d_gene: TRBD2
CDR3aa: CASSLFRGGQTDTQYF
CDR3nt: TGCGCCAGCAGCTTGTTTCGGGGGGGCCAAACAGATACGCAGTATTTT